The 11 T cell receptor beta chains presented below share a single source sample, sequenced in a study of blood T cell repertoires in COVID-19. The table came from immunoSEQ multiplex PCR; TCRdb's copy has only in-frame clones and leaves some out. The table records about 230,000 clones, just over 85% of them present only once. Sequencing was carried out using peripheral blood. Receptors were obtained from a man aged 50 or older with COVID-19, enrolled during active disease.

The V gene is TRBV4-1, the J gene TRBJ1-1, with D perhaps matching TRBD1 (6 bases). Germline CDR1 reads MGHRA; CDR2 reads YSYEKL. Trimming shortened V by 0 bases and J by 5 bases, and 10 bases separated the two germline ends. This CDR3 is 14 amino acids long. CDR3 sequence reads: CASSQDEGGTEAFF. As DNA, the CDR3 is TGCGCCAGCAGCCAAGATGAAGGGGGAACTGAAGCTTTCTTT.

The DNA of the CDR3 is TGCGCCAGCAGCTTGGTACGGGGACTAGCGGGACTTAACACAGATACGCAGTATTTT. As protein: CASSLVRGLAGLNTDTQYF. The rearrangement joins TRBV5-1 to TRBJ2-3; 13 bases align to TRBD2. This CDR3 spans 19 amino acids. With V trimmed by 0 bases and J by 2 bases, 9 bases remained unmatched. Germline loops: CDR1 SGHRS, CDR2 YFSETQ.

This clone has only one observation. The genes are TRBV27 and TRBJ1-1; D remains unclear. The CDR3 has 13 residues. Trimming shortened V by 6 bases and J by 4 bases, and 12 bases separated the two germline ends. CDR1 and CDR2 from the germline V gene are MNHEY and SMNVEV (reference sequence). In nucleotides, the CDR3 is TGTGCCAGCAGACGGGGTGAGGGCACTGAAGCTTTCTTT. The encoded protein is CASRRGEGTEAFF.

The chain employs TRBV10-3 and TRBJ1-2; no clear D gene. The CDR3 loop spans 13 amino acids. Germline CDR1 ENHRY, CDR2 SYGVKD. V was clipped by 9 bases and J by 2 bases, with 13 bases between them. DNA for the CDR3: TGTGCCATAAGAACAGCTGGAAACTATGGCTACACCTTC. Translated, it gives CAIRTAGNYGYTF.

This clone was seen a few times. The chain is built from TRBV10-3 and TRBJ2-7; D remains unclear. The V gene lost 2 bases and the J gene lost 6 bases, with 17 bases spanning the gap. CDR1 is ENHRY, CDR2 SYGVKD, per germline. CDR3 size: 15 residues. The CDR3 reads CAISEGQSPSAEQYF. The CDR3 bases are TGTGCCATCAGTGAGGGGCAGTCTCCGAGTGCCGAGCAGTACTTC.

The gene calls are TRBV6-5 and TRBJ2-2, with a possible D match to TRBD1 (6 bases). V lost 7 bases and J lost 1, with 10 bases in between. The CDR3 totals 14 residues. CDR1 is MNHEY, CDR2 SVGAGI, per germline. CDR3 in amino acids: CASNEQGNTGELFF. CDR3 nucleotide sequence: TGTGCCAGCAACGAACAGGGGAACACCGGGGAGCTGTTTTTT.

CDR3 coding DNA: TGTGCCAGTAGTTGGGGAGGAGATAGTCGGAGCAATCAGCCCCAGCATTTT. This encodes CASSWGGDSRSNQPQHF. The rearrangement uses TRBV19 and TRBJ1-5; D gene ambiguous. Germline lookup yields CDR1 LNHDA and CDR2 SQIVND (reference sequence). Trimming pared 5 bases from V and 1 base from J, leaving 18 bases between. The CDR3 contains 17 residues.

CDR3 in amino acids: CASSLVTEGYGYTF. DNA of the CDR3: TGTGCCAGCAGCTTAGTCACGGAGGGCTATGGCTACACCTTC. V gene TRBV7-2 combines with J gene TRBJ1-2; D remains unclear. This CDR3 is built from 14 residues. V was shortened by 1 base and J by 4 bases, with 10 bases between the two germline ends. Germline CDR1 reads SGHTA; CDR2 reads FQGNSA.

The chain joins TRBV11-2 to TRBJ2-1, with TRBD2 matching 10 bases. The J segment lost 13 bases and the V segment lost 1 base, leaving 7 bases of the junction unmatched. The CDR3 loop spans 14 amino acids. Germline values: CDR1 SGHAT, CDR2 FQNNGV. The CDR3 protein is CASSLGLAGVRQFF. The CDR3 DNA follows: TGTGCCAGCAGCTTAGGGCTAGCGGGGGTACGTCAGTTCTTC.

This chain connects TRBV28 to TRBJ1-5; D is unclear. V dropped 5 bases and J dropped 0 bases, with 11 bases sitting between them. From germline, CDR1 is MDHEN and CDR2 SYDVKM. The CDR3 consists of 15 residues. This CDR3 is CASSPLTGSNQPQHF. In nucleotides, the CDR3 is TGTGCCAGCAGTCCCCTGACGGGTAGCAATCAGCCCCAGCATTTT. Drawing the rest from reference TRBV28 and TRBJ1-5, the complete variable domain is DVKVTQSSRYLVKRTGEKVFLECVQDMDHENMFWYRQDPGLGLRLIYFSYDVKMKEKGDIPEGYSVSREKKERFSLILESASTNQTSMYLCASSPLTGSNQPQHFGDGTRLSIL.

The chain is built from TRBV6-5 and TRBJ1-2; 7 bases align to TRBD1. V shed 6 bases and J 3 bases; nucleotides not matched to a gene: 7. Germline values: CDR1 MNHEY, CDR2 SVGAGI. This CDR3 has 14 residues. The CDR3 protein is CASSNRGTYYGYTF. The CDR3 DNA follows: TGTGCCAGCAGCAACAGGGGTACCTACTATGGCTACACCTTC.